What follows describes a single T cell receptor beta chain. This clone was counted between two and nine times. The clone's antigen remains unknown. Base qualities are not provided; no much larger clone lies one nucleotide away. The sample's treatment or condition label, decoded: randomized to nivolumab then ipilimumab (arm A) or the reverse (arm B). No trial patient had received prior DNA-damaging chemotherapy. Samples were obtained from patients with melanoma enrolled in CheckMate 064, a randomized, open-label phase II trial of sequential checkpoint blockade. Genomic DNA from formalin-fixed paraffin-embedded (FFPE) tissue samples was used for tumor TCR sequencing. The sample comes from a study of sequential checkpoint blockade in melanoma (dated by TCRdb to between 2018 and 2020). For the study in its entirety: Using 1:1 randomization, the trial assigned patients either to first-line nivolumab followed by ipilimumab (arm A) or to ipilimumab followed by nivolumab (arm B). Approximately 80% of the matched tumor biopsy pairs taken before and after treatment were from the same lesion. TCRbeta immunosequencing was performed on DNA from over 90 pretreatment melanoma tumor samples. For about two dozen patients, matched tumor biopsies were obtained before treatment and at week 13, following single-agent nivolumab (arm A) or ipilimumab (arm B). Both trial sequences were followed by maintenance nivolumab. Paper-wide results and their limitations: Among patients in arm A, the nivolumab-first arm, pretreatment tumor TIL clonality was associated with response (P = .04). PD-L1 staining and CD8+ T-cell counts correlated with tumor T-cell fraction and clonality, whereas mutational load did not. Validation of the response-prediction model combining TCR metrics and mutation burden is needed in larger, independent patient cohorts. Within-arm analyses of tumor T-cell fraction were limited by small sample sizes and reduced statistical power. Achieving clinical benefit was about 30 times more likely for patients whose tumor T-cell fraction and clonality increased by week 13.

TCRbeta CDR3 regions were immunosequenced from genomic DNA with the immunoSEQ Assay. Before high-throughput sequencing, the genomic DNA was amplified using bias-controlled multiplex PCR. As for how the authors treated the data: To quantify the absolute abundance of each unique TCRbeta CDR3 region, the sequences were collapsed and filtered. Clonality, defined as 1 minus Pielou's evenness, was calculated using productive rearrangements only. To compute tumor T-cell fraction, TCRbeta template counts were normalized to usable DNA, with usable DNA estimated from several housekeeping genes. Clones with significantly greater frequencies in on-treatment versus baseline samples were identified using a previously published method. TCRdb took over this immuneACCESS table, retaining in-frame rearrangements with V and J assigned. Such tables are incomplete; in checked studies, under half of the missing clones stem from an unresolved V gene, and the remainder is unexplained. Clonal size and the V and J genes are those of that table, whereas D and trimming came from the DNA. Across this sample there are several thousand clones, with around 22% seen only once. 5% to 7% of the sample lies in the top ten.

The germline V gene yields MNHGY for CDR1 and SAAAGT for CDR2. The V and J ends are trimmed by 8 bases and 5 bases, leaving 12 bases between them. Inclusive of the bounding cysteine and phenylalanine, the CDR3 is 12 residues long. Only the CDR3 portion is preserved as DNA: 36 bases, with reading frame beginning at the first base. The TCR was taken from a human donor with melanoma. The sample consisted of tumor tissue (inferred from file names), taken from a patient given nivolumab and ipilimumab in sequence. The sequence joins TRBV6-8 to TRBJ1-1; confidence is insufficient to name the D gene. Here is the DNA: TGTGCCAGCGGGGAGGGTCGAACTGAAGCTTTCTTT. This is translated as CASGEGRTEAFF.